A selection of T cell receptor beta chains follows, all from one sample in a study of cytomegalovirus exposure and HLA in healthy donors. Sequenced by immunoSEQ multiplex PCR; TCRdb stores in-frame clones only, minus some. The table records some 80,000 clones, around 79% of them present only once. Specimen: PBMCs. These receptors originate from a man aged 18 to 29 in good health and CMV-seropositive. Both conserved end residues are part of each CDR3. The D gene is left open where the match is weak. Rows may omit the clone size; those that give it use once, few, many or a size class.

j_call d_call v_call clone_size cdr3_aa cdr3_nt
TRBJ2-2 TRBD2 TRBV7-3 NA CASGRVNTGELFF TGTGCCAGCGGGAGGGTAAACACCGGGGAGCTGTTTTTT
TRBJ2-7 TRBD2 TRBV29-1 NA CSVVYWTSGEQYF TGCAGCGTTGTTTACTGGACTAGCGGAGAGCAGTACTTC
TRBJ2-3 TRBD2 TRBV5-1 few CASSPGLAASTDTQYF TGCGCCAGCAGCCCCGGACTAGCGGCTAGCACAGATACGCAGTATTTT
TRBJ2-1 NA TRBV2 once CASKSPGINYNEQFF TGTGCCAGCAAATCCCCGGGTATTAACTACAATGAGCAGTTCTTC
TRBJ2-7 NA TRBV4-2 NA CASSSSVGSHHEQYF TGTGCCAGCAGCTCGTCTGTCGGGAGTCACCACGAGCAGTACTTC
TRBJ1-1 TRBD1 TRBV11-2 few CASSWGQMNTEAFF TGTGCCAGCAGCTGGGGACAGATGAACACTGAAGCTTTCTTT
TRBJ2-1 NA TRBV7-7 NA CASSSGGSYNEQFF TGTGCTAGCAGCTCCGGTGGCTCCTACAATGAGCAGTTCTTC
TRBJ2-7 NA TRBV7-2 NA CASSSRSSYEQYF TGTGCCAGCAGCTCCCGCAGCTCCTACGAGCAGTACTTC
TRBJ1-1 NA TRBV5-1 NA CASSLGHSNTEAFF TGCGCCAGCAGCTTGGGACACTCGAACACTGAAGCTTTCTTT
TRBJ2-7 TRBD2 TRBV6-1 NA CASRESGGPYEQYF TGTGCCAGCAGGGAGAGCGGGGGACCCTACGAGCAGTACTTC
TRBJ2-5 NA TRBV10-1 NA CASSKKGDTQYF TGCGCCAGCAGTAAAAAGGGAGACACCCAGTACTTC
TRBJ2-7 NA TRBV11-2 NA CASSLGLLPGKQYF TGTGCCAGCAGCCTCGGACTACTACCGGGGAAGCAGTACTTC
TRBJ2-7 NA TRBV5-1 NA CASSLDRNEQYF TGCGCCAGCAGCTTGGACAGAAACGAGCAGTACTTC
TRBJ2-5 TRBD2 TRBV2 NA CASSEALIAGGQETQYF TGTGCCAGCAGTGAAGCGCTAATAGCGGGAGGGCAAGAGACCCAGTACTTC
TRBJ2-7 NA TRBV9 once CASSPEGLFYEQYF TGTGCCAGCAGCCCCGAGGGACTCTTTTACGAGCAGTACTTC
TRBJ1-5 NA TRBV13 NA CASSLSPPSLTPYYSNQPQHF TGTGCCAGCAGCTTATCCCCCCCTAGCCTGACACCCTACTATAGCAATCAGCCCCAGCATTTT
TRBJ1-2 TRBD1 TRBV6-6 NA CASSERDRDVGYGYTF TGTGCCAGCAGCGAGCGGGACAGGGACGTTGGCTATGGCTACACCTTC
TRBJ2-3 NA TRBV7-3 once CASSSRTSTDTQYF TGTGCCAGCAGCTCCAGGACTAGCACAGATACGCAGTATTTT
TRBJ1-4 TRBD1 TRBV7-2 NA CASSRGGDSGEKLFF TGTGCCAGCAGCCGTGGTGGGGACAGTGGGGAAAAACTGTTTTTT
TRBJ1-2 TRBD1 TRBV6-1 NA CASSQQGYGYTF TGTGCCAGCAGTCAACAGGGGTATGGCTACACCTTC
TRBJ2-1 TRBD2 TRBV4-1 NA CASSPYGTSGYNEQFF TGCGCCAGCAGCCCATACGGGACTAGCGGCTACAATGAGCAGTTCTTC
TRBJ1-5 NA TRBV28 NA CASQRGGSNQPQHF TGTGCCAGCCAGAGGGGGGGAAGCAATCAGCCCCAGCATTTT
TRBJ2-1 NA TRBV2 NA CASRAQGGESWDEQFF TGTGCCAGCAGAGCTCAAGGGGGGGAATCCTGGGATGAGCAGTTCTTC
TRBJ2-7 NA TRBV4-1 few CASSQEPGLASSYEQYF TGCGCCAGCAGCCAAGAACCGGGACTCGCATCCTCCTACGAGCAGTACTTC
TRBJ2-3 NA TRBV29-1 NA CSVVRVTDTQYF TGCAGCGTTGTCAGGGTGACAGATACGCAGTATTTT
TRBJ1-1 NA TRBV9 NA CASSVGTTSGEGAFF TGTGCCAGCAGCGTCGGGACTACTAGTGGGGAGGGAGCTTTCTTT